This is a list of T cell receptor beta chains from one sample in a study of T cell responses to AZD1222 COVID-19 vaccine. Generated by immunoSEQ multiplex PCR, the TCRdb table keeps only in-frame clones and is missing some. Among around 110,000 clones listed, 80% to 90% were seen once. Sequencing used peripheral blood, obtained on day 0 of MenACWY control vaccination. All receptors come from an adult in good health. The CDR3 runs from the conserved cysteine through the conserved F or W. Fields, in order: J gene, D gene, clone size, V gene, CDR3 protein, CDR3 DNA. D genes are given only for firm matches. Rows give clone size only sometimes, using once, few, many, or a class for an expanded clone.

>TRBJ1-1|-|-|TRBV2
CASSETGRNTEAFF
TGTGCCAGCAGTGAAACAGGGAGGAACACTGAAGCTTTCTTT
>TRBJ1-2|-|once|TRBV5-1
CASSLGGTDGYTF
TGCGCCAGCAGCTTGGGTGGGACCGATGGCTACACCTTC
>TRBJ2-5|-|-|TRBV7-2
CASSFRGISQETQYF
TGTGCCAGCAGCTTCAGAGGGATAAGCCAAGAGACCCAGTACTTC
>TRBJ1-2|-|-|TRBV3-1/TRBV3-2
CASSQGQMYGYTF
TGTGCCAGCAGCCAAGGCCAAATGTATGGCTACACCTTC
>TRBJ1-2|-|-|TRBV3-1/TRBV3-2
CASSRGQHYGYTF
TGTGCCAGCAGCCGCGGACAGCACTATGGCTACACCTTC
>TRBJ1-2|TRBD1|-|TRBV28
CASLPTGGKKGYTF
TGTGCCAGCCTACCGACAGGGGGCAAAAAAGGCTACACCTTC
>TRBJ1-2|-|-|TRBV6-2/TRBV6-3
CASSYLNHDTRITTYGYTF
TGTGCCAGCAGTTACCTCAACCATGATACACGAATCACTACCTATGGCTACACCTTC
>TRBJ1-2|-|-|TRBV28
CASSLWGDYGYTF
TGTGCCAGCAGTTTATGGGGGGACTATGGCTACACCTTC
>TRBJ1-2|-|-|TRBV4-2
CASSTRQGVNYGYTF
TGTGCCAGCAGCACCCGTCAGGGTGTGAACTATGGCTACACCTTC
>TRBJ2-2|TRBD2|-|TRBV5-1
CASSLGLAGGNTGELFF
TGCGCCAGCAGCTTGGGACTAGCGGGGGGCAACACCGGGGAGCTGTTTTTT
>TRBJ2-5|TRBD1|-|TRBV6-6
CASALQGVPETQYF
TGTGCCAGCGCCCTACAGGGGGTTCCAGAGACCCAGTACTTC
>TRBJ2-3|-|-|TRBV27
CASSDGGRLRTDTQYF
TGTGCCAGCAGTGACGGGGGACGACTGCGCACAGATACGCAGTATTTT
>TRBJ2-1|TRBD2|few|TRBV10-3
CAISGLAGGDNEQFF
TGTGCCATCAGTGGACTAGCGGGGGGGGACAATGAGCAGTTCTTC
>TRBJ2-3|-|once|TRBV7-3
CASSLGGVGTDTQYF
TGTGCCAGCAGCCTAGGGGGTGTTGGAACAGATACGCAGTATTTT
>TRBJ1-1|-|few|TRBV3-1/TRBV3-2
CASSQGPAQAFF
TGTGCCAGCAGCCAAGGCCCGGCGCAAGCTTTCTTT
>TRBJ1-1|TRBD1|-|TRBV18
CASSETGGYTEAFF
TGTGCCAGCTCCGAGACAGGGGGCTACACTGAAGCTTTCTTT
>TRBJ1-2|TRBD1|-|TRBV9
CASSPRTGGWYGYTF
TGTGCCAGCAGCCCCAGGACAGGGGGCTGGTATGGCTACACCTTC
>TRBJ2-1|-|-|TRBV5-1
CASSLEGREYNEQFF
TGCGCCAGCAGCTTGGAGGGGCGCGAGTACAATGAGCAGTTCTTC
>TRBJ2-5|TRBD2|-|TRBV5-8
CASSSGGPPQETQYF
TGTGCCAGCAGCTCGGGAGGGCCACCCCAAGAGACCCAGTACTTC
>TRBJ1-1|-|-|TRBV19
CASSIGGGGMGIAFF
TGTGCCAGTAGTATAGGAGGAGGCGGTATGGGGATAGCTTTCTTT
>TRBJ2-5|TRBD1|-|TRBV29-1
CSVPGTGFGETQYF
TGCAGCGTTCCTGGGACAGGGTTCGGAGAGACCCAGTACTTC
>TRBJ1-4|TRBD1|-|TRBV2
CASYRGSGGDEKLFF
TGTGCCAGTTACCGAGGATCAGGGGGCGACGAAAAACTGTTTTTT
>TRBJ1-4|TRBD1|-|TRBV28
CASSFTGTGHEKLFF
TGTGCCAGCAGTTTCACCGGGACAGGACATGAAAAACTGTTTTTT
>TRBJ2-1|TRBD1|-|TRBV11-2
CASSLQGANDNEQFF
TGTGCCAGCAGCTTGCAGGGGGCCAATGATAATGAGCAGTTCTTC
>TRBJ2-3|TRBD2|once|TRBV10-2
CASSELGGRYTDTQYF
TGCGCCAGCAGTGAGTTAGGCGGGAGATACACAGATACGCAGTATTTT
>TRBJ1-2|-|-|TRBV25-1
CASSDYPGGYTF
TGTGCCAGCAGTGATTATCCCGGTGGCTACACCTTC
>TRBJ2-2|-|-|TRBV7-2
CASAQGLWGTGELFF
TGTGCCAGCGCTCAGGGACTTTGGGGCACCGGGGAGCTGTTTTTT
>TRBJ1-5|-|-|TRBV21-1
CASSKGMAESNQPQHF
TGTGCCAGCAGCAAAGGAATGGCGGAGAGCAATCAGCCCCAGCATTTT